These 26 T cell receptor beta chains were sequenced from one sample in a study of blood T cell repertoires in COVID-19 (dated by TCRdb to the early 2020s). The method was the immunoSEQ multiplex PCR assay. As stored in TCRdb, this immuneACCESS dataset retains in-frame rearrangements with V and J assigned. A fraction of the clones does not appear; measured against another copy, unresolved V genes explain less than half of the discrepancy, and the remainder lacks a known reason. This sample lists about 350,000 clones; 88% were detected once. Approximately 0.97% of the sample belongs to the ten largest clones. Sequencing input: PBMCs or T cells enriched from blood (not recorded which). These receptors were obtained from a woman in her twenties or thirties who had been exposed to COVID-19.

The chain carries TRBV7-3 and TRBJ2-5, with D possibly being TRBD2 (7 bases). CDR1 is SGHTA, CDR2 FQGTGA, per germline. This CDR3 contains 18 residues. Trimming shortened V by 2 bases and J by 5 bases, and 24 bases separated the two germline ends. CDR3 in amino acids: CASSLGGLAGAARETQYF. CDR3 coding DNA: TGTGCCAGCAGCTTAGGGGGCCTTGCGGGAGCCGCCCGGGAGACCCAGTACTTC.

The V and J genes are TRBV28 and TRBJ2-1; no firm D call. V was clipped by 8 bases and J by 1 base, with 6 bases between them. This CDR3 region has 12 residues. CDR1 is MDHEN and CDR2 is SYDVKM in the germline V gene. The CDR3 nucleotides read TGTGCCAGCCACGGGTCCTACAATGAGCAGTTCTTC. It translates to CASHGSYNEQFF. The whole variable domain, filled in from reference TRBV28 and TRBJ2-1, reads DVKVTQSSRYLVKRTGEKVFLECVQDMDHENMFWYRQDPGLGLRLIYFSYDVKMKEKGDIPEGYSVSREKKERFSLILESASTNQTSMYLCASHGSYNEQFFGPGTRLTVL.

The chain recombines TRBV2 with TRBJ1-2; D may be TRBD1 (5 bases). This CDR3 contains 16 residues. Trimming took off 3 bases at V and 5 bases at J, with 19 bases between the two ends. Germline assignment: CDR1 SNHLY and CDR2 FYNNEI. CDR3 amino acids: CASSEVFRPGSYGYTF. The DNA for the CDR3 is TGTGCCAGCAGTGAGGTTTTTCGGCCAGGGTCATATGGCTACACCTTC. Full variable domain (outside the CDR3, taken from reference TRBV2 and TRBJ1-2): EPEVTQTPSHQVTQMGQEVILRCVPISNHLYFYWYRQILGQKVEFLVSFYNNEISEKSEIFDDQFSVERPDGSNFTLKIRSTKLEDSAMYFCASSEVFRPGSYGYTFGSGTRLTVV.

V gene TRBV3-1 (or the pseudogene TRBV3-2) combines with J gene TRBJ1-2, with 9 bases that match TRBD1. Germline loops: CDR1 LGHDT, CDR2 YNNKEL (reference sequence). The CDR3 totals 13 residues. The junction had 1 base not matched to a gene; V was cut back by 0 bases and J by 8 bases. The CDR3 is CASSQDGQGGYTF. In nucleotides, the CDR3 is TGTGCCAGCAGCCAAGACGGACAGGGGGGCTACACCTTC.

Note on this clone: Within the sample, other DNA sequences also encode this same CDR3. The gene calls are TRBV6-5 and TRBJ1-2; TRBD1 is a possible D gene (5 bases). This CDR3 comprises 12 residues. The germline V and J ends were trimmed by 5 bases and 4 bases, with 8 bases remaining between them. Germline lookup yields CDR1 MNHEY and CDR2 SVGAGI. CDR3 DNA: TGTGCCAGCAGTCCAGACAGCTATGGCTACACCTTC. This translates into CASSPDSYGYTF.

The V call is TRBV28, the J call TRBJ1-2; D might be TRBD1 (5 bases). V lost 5 bases to trimming and J lost 3 bases, with 22 bases between them. This CDR3 contains 17 residues. In germline, CDR1 is MDHEN, CDR2 SYDVKM. In nucleotides, the CDR3 is TGTGCCAGCAGTGCCTCCGACAGTCTTGGGCTCTACTATGGCTACACCTTC. This encodes CASSASDSLGLYYGYTF.

The J gene is TRBJ2-7, the V gene TRBV28; D is uncertain. The CDR3 spans 16 residues. V was cut by 2 bases and J by 0 bases, with 14 bases left in between. Per germline, CDR1 MDHEN and CDR2 SYDVKM. The CDR3, as DNA: TGTGCCAGCAGTTTAACGCCAGGTCGAAGCTCCTACGAGCAGTACTTC. This encodes CASSLTPGRSSYEQYF.

The genes are TRBV28 and TRBJ2-3; TRBD1 matches 10 bases. Germline V lookup: CDR1 MDHEN, CDR2 SYDVKM. V was pared by 8 bases and J by 5 bases, with 10 bases of the junction left unmatched. CDR3 size: 15 residues. The CDR3 spells CASLDRDRGQDTQYF. The CDR3 nucleotides read TGTGCCAGCCTCGACCGGGACAGGGGTCAAGATACGCAGTATTTT.

The rearrangement links TRBV4-1 to TRBJ2-1; D possibly corresponds to TRBD2 (5 bases). The CDR3 sequence is 19 residues long. The germline V and J ends were trimmed by 0 bases and 1 base, with 19 bases remaining between them. Per the germline V gene, CDR1 is MGHRA and CDR2 is YSYEKL. CDR3 DNA sequence: TGCGCCAGCAGCCAAGATCAAGGACTCTCAGGATCATCCTACAATGAGCAGTTCTTC. It is translated as CASSQDQGLSGSSYNEQFF.

This clone was counted only a few times. This chain joins TRBV3-1 (or the pseudogene TRBV3-2) and TRBJ2-3, with TRBD2 matching over 8 bases. Germline trimming cut 4 bases from V and 1 base from J; bases unmatched to any gene: 13. CDR1 LGHDT and CDR2 YNNKEL come from the germline V gene (reference sequence). The CDR3 runs to 18 residues. The CDR3 region has the DNA TGTGCCAGCAGCCGAAGTATGAGCGGGAGTCGGCGCACAGATACGCAGTATTTT. This translates into CASSRSMSGSRRTDTQYF.

The sample holds one count of this clone. The chain carries TRBV14 and TRBJ1-3; 7 bases line up with TRBD1. The germline gives CDR1 SGHDN, CDR2 FVKESK. CDR3 length: 15 residues. Germline trimming cut 1 base from V and 4 bases from J; bases unmatched to any gene: 4. DNA of the CDR3: TGTGCCAGCAGCCAAGGACAGGGAACGGGAAACACCATATATTTT. It yields the protein CASSQGQGTGNTIYF.

The chain is built from TRBV11-2 and TRBJ2-2; 9 bases match TRBD1. CDR3 size: 14 residues. Germline-derived CDR1 and CDR2 are SGHAT and FQNNGV. V shed 5 bases, J shed 6 bases, and the junction held 4 bases outside the gene matches. This chain's CDR3 is CASSARQGAGELFF. CDR3 DNA sequence: TGTGCCAGCAGCGCAAGACAGGGGGCCGGGGAGCTGTTTTTT.

CDR3 in DNA: TGTGCCAGCAGCCAAGATCTTTTCCGCTCTGGAAACACCATATATTTT. Translating it yields CASSQDLFRSGNTIYF. The rearrangement links TRBV4-2 to TRBJ1-3, with D hard to call. The CDR3 length is 16 residues. Trimming removed 0 bases from V and 0 bases from J, with 9 bases in between. CDR1 is LGHNA, CDR2 YNFKEQ, per germline.

The gene calls are TRBV28 and TRBJ1-5; TRBD1 might be the D (5 bases). Germline V lookup: CDR1 MDHEN, CDR2 SYDVKM. V shed 3 bases and J shed 1 base, with 10 bases lying between them. The CDR3 spans 15 residues. CDR3 coding DNA: TGTGCCAGCAGTTTGGGGGGATGGAGCAATCAGCCCCAGCATTTT. Residues: CASSLGGWSNQPQHF.

This clone has only a few counts. This rearrangement joins TRBV7-7 to TRBJ1-2; 9 bases are a match to TRBD1. With V trimmed by 10 bases and J by 4 bases, 16 bases remained unmatched. CDR3 length: 16 amino acids. Germline CDR1 is SSHAT and CDR2 is FNYEAQ (reference sequence). The CDR3 loop is CAIHSGQGRFCYGYTF. CDR3 sequence (DNA): TGTGCCATCCATTCGGGACAGGGACGTTTTTGCTATGGCTACACCTTC.

This clone was seen a handful of times. The chain joins TRBV7-9 to TRBJ1-1; D gene ambiguous. Germline values: CDR1 SEHNR, CDR2 FQNEAQ (reference sequence). This CDR3 contains 12 residues. V was pared by 5 bases and J by 11 bases, with 15 bases between. CDR3 in amino acids: CASSHLEIAAFF. The CDR3 nucleotides are TGTGCCAGCAGCCACCTGGAGATAGCGGCTTTCTTT.

V and J are TRBV7-2 and TRBJ2-5; a possible D gene is TRBD2 (7 bases). CDR1 is SGHTA and CDR2 is FQGNSA in the germline V gene. There are 16 residues in the CDR3. The V and J ends lost 1 base and 4 bases respectively, with 16 bases between them. The CDR3 loop is CASSLVGGRGGETQYF. In DNA form, the CDR3 reads TGTGCCAGCAGCTTAGTTGGCGGGAGAGGGGGAGAGACCCAGTACTTC. The entire variable domain, with the rest obtained from reference TRBV7-2 and TRBJ2-5, is as follows: GAGVSQSPSNKVTEKGKDVELRCDPISGHTALYWYRQSLGQGLEFLIYFQGNSAPDKSGLPSDRFSAERTGGSVSTLTIQRTQQEDSAVYLCASSLVGGRGGETQYFGPGTRLLVL.

The gene calls are TRBV13 and TRBJ2-7; TRBD1 aligns across 8 bases. J lost 2 bases, V lost 2 bases, and 2 bases had no gene match. The CDR3 totals 14 residues. Germline assignment: CDR1 PRHDT and CDR2 FYEKMQ (reference sequence). The CDR3 sequence: CASSLTTGAYEQYF. The CDR3 DNA reads as TGTGCCAGCAGCTTAACGACAGGGGCCTACGAGCAGTACTTC. The full variable domain, completed using reference TRBV13 and TRBJ2-7, is AAGVIQSPRHLIKEKRETATLKCYPIPRHDTVYWYQQGPGQDPQFLISFYEKMQSDKGSIPDRFSAQQFSDYHSELNMSSLELGDSALYFCASSLTTGAYEQYFGPGTRLTVT.

This clone was recorded once. The chain recombines TRBV5-8 with TRBJ1-1; 9 positions match TRBD1. Germline V lookup: CDR1 SGHTS, CDR2 YDEGEE. Losses at the gene ends were 3 bases for V and 0 bases for J; bases not matched to a gene: 12. The CDR3 length is 18 residues. The CDR3 here is CASSWGARDRVMNTEAFF. DNA of the CDR3: TGTGCCAGCAGCTGGGGGGCCCGGGACAGGGTGATGAACACTGAAGCTTTCTTT.

V gene TRBV15 combines with J gene TRBJ2-1; 7 nucleotides line up with TRBD1. Germline CDR1 LNHNV, CDR2 YYDKDF (reference sequence). V shed 0 bases and J 0 bases; nucleotides not matched to a gene: 14. CDR3 length: 20 amino acids. The CDR3 loop is CATSRDPPTPDRSSYNEQFF. The CDR3 DNA reads TGTGCCACCAGCAGAGATCCCCCAACACCGGACAGGAGCTCCTACAATGAGCAGTTCTTC.

The chain couples TRBV12-5 to TRBJ1-6, with D tentatively TRBD1 (5 bases). Germline values: CDR1 LGHNT, CDR2 FRNRAP. V was trimmed by 6 bases and J by 9 bases, leaving 9 bases between them. CDR3 length equals 12 residues. For the CDR3, the DNA is TGTGCTAGTGGGGCGGGGCGTTCACCCCTCCACTTT. Its translation: CASGAGRSPLHF.

This rearrangement joins TRBV6-5 to TRBJ1-1, with D maybe TRBD1 (5 bases). Germline lookup yields CDR1 MNHEY and CDR2 SVGAGI. Between the trimmed V and J ends, which lost 5 bases and 3 bases, there was a span of 7 bases. CDR3 length: 12 residues. The CDR3 DNA sequence: TGTGCCAGCAGTAGACAGTACACTGAAGCTTTCTTT. This encodes CASSRQYTEAFF.

This rearrangement joins TRBV19 to TRBJ2-5; 14 positions agree with TRBD2. CDR1 and CDR2 (germline): LNHDA, SQIVND (reference sequence). This CDR3 contains 17 residues. V was pared by 4 bases and J by 3 bases, with 7 bases of the junction left unmatched. The chain's CDR3 is CASSKELGLAGEETQYF. The CDR3 bases are TGTGCCAGTAGTAAGGAACTGGGACTAGCGGGAGAAGAGACCCAGTACTTC.

J is TRBJ2-7 and V is TRBV19; 13 nucleotides agree with TRBD2. V lost 6 bases, J lost 7 bases, and 15 bases stayed unmatched. Germline V CDR1 and CDR2: LNHDA, SQIVND (reference sequence). CDR3 length: 17 residues. The CDR3 nucleotides read TGTGCCAGTAGCCTACCCCAGGGGACTAGCGGGACCCGAGAGCAGTACTTC. Protein sequence: CASSLPQGTSGTREQYF.

This chain connects TRBV7-2 to TRBJ2-1, with D possibly being TRBD1 (5 bases). CDR1 and CDR2 (germline): SGHTA, FQGNSA. The CDR3 has 14 residues. The V end lost 5 bases, the J end lost 7 bases, and 15 bases lay between the germline ends. CDR3 sequence: CASSQRQQGNEQFF. As DNA, the CDR3 is TGTGCCAGCAGCCAGAGACAGCAGGGAAATGAGCAGTTCTTC.

This clone is a singleton in its sample. V and J are TRBV2 and TRBJ2-7, with TRBD1 as a possible D gene (5 bases). CDR3 length equals 14 residues. The V gene lost 3 bases and the J gene lost 2 bases, with 11 bases spanning the gap. Germline V gives CDR1 SNHLY, CDR2 FYNNEI. The CDR3 DNA reads TGTGCCAGCAGTGAGCAGGGTCTCCCCTACGAGCAGTACTTC. Translation: CASSEQGLPYEQYF.